One and the same sample provided the 30 T cell receptor beta chains below, sequenced in a study of T-cell reconstitution after alpha-beta-depleted transplantation in children. Construction of the TCRbeta library involved unique molecular identifiers. One entry per CDR3 protein results from TCRdb running MiXCR on the PCR reads. The sample lists about 340,000 distinct CDR3 sequences, about a tenth occurring once. The sequencing used PBMCs from the stem cell graft donor, collected from the stem cell graft. The receptors here all came from a human donor who donated a stem cell graft to a child with acute lymphoblastic leukemia.

Many counts were recorded for this clonotype. The genes are TRBV4-3 and TRBJ2-1; 11 positions match TRBD2. Germline values: CDR1 LGHNA, CDR2 YSLEER. There are 16 residues in the CDR3. Trimming cost V 0 bases and J 6 bases; bases outside gene matches: 4. CDR3 coding DNA: TGCGCCAGCAGCCAAGAAAGTAGCGGGAGGGTCAATGAGCAGTTCTTC. Its translation: CASSQESSGRVNEQFF.

The chain employs TRBV20-1 and TRBJ2-7; 8 bases map to TRBD1. Trimming removed 6 bases from V and 2 bases from J; junction bases left unmatched: 15. Germline V gene data show CDR1 as DFQATT and CDR2 as SNEGSKA (reference sequence). The length of the CDR3 is 16 residues. Written as DNA, the CDR3 is TGCAGTGCGCAAGGACAGGGCGCCCAGGGACCCTACGAGCAGTACTTC. It codes for CSAQGQGAQGPYEQYF.

V and J are TRBV29-1 and TRBJ2-5; 12 bases fit TRBD2. The CDR3 covers 14 residues. Germline V gene data show CDR1 as SQVTM and CDR2 as ANQGSEA. V shed 6 bases, J shed 1 base, and the junction held 3 bases outside the gene matches. CDR3 in DNA: TGCAGCGTCGGACTAGCGGGGACCCAAGAGACCCAGTACTTC. Its translation: CSVGLAGTQETQYF.

There are a few counts of this clonotype. V is TRBV20-1 and J is TRBJ2-7, with D tentatively TRBD2 (6 bases). Germline CDR1 and CDR2: DFQATT and SNEGSKA (reference sequence). V was pared by 1 base and J by 3 bases, with 13 bases between. The CDR3 sequence is 14 residues long. The CDR3 region has the DNA TGCAGTGCTAGAGGGAGGGGCAGAATCTACGAGCAGTACTTC. Amino acids: CSARGRGRIYEQYF.

This sequence joins TRBV11-2 and TRBJ2-1; perhaps TRBD2 as D (5 bases). The germline V gene encodes CDR1 SGHAT and CDR2 FQNNGV. The CDR3 spans 17 residues. V gave up 3 bases and J gave up 5 bases, with 20 bases separating them. The CDR3 sequence is CASSFISASFGDNEQFF. CDR3 bases: TGTGCCAGCAGCTTTATTTCTGCTAGCTTTGGGGACAATGAGCAGTTCTTC.

This clonotype was counted only a few times. The CDR3 DNA reads TGTGCCAGCACGGACGGTTATAATTCACCCCTCCACTTT. Its protein is CASTDGYNSPLHF. V is TRBV6-2 or TRBV6-3 and J is TRBJ1-6; D is undetermined. Germline V lookup: CDR1 MNHEY, CDR2 SVGEGT. The V end lost 7 bases, the J end lost 4 bases, and 8 bases lay between the germline ends. CDR3 length: 13 residues.

In the case of this clonotype: A junction end diverges from the germline sequence, so it may reflect a read error. The genes are TRBV12-3 or TRBV12-4 and TRBJ2-7, with 9 bases lining up with TRBD1. This CDR3 comprises 14 residues. The CDR3 DNA reads TGTGCCAGCAGTGGACAGGGGTTCTCCTCCGAGCAGTACTTC. Translated, it gives CASSGQGFSSEQYF.

In DNA, the CDR3 is TGTGCCAGCAGCTCCCGGGACCCAGACACCGGGGAGCTGTTTTTT. Translating it yields CASSSRDPDTGELFF. This chain uses TRBV6-4 with TRBJ2-2, with D possibly called TRBD1 or TRBD2 (5 bases each). Trimming left V 6 bases short and J 3 bases short, with 14 bases between. Per germline, CDR1 MRHNA and CDR2 SNTAGT. CDR3 length: 15 amino acids.

The V and J genes are TRBV30 and TRBJ1-3; 10 nucleotides align to TRBD1. The CDR3 contains 15 residues. Trimming removed 3 bases from V and 3 bases from J; junction bases left unmatched: 5. Germline CDR1 reads GTSNPN; CDR2 reads SVGIG (reference sequence). The CDR3 loop reads CAWSATGGGGNTIYF. CDR3 bases: TGTGCCTGGAGCGCGACAGGGGGCGGTGGAAACACCATATATTTT.

This clonotype showed up just a few times. The chain recombines TRBV4-2 with TRBJ2-7; D unclear. Deletions cut 1 base from V and 6 bases from J, with 7 bases between. Germline values: CDR1 LGHNA, CDR2 YNFKEQ. The CDR3 has 12 residues. The CDR3 is CASSQVATEQYF. Written as DNA, the CDR3 is TGTGCCAGCAGCCAAGTTGCGACCGAGCAGTACTTC.

This clonotype has a handful of counts. The rearrangement joins TRBV20-1 to TRBJ2-7, with D tentatively TRBD2 (5 bases). The V gene lost 1 base and the J gene lost 3 bases, with 13 bases spanning the gap. The CDR3 length is 14 residues. Per the germline V gene, CDR1 is DFQATT and CDR2 is SNEGSKA (reference sequence). For the CDR3, the DNA is TGCAGTGCTAGAGCGTCAGGACTGAGCTACGAGCAGTACTTC. Protein: CSARASGLSYEQYF.

On this clonotype: One end of the junction is discordant with germline, which a read error may explain. The V call is TRBV20-1, the J call TRBJ1-2; unclear D gene. Germline values: CDR1 DFQATT, CDR2 SNEGSKA (reference sequence). The CDR3 is made up of 17 amino acids. This chain's CDR3 is CCARDVRTSSFNYGYTF. Written as DNA, the CDR3 is TGCTGTGCTAGAGATGTACGGACCAGCTCCTTTAACTATGGCTACACCTTC.

The V call is TRBV12-3 or TRBV12-4, the J call TRBJ1-6; no firm D call. This CDR3 is 13 amino acids long. The V and J ends lost 1 base and 10 bases respectively, with 8 bases between them. CDR3 coding DNA: TGTGCCAGCAGTTTAGACACTAACTCACCCCTCCACTTT. Translation: CASSLDTNSPLHF.

Many counts were recorded for this clonotype. The chain recombines TRBV29-1 with TRBJ2-1; unclear D gene. V lost 1 base, J lost 1 base, and 5 bases lay in between. CDR1 is SQVTM, CDR2 ANQGSEA, per germline. The CDR3 length is 13 residues. CDR3 DNA: TGCAGCGTTGAAGCGGCTTCCTACAATGAGCAGTTCTTC. It is translated as CSVEAASYNEQFF.

This clonotype was seen many times. The chain has TRBV27 and TRBJ2-3; TRBD1 matches 8 bases. Germline V gene data show CDR1 as MNHEY and CDR2 as SMNVEV (reference sequence). CDR3 length: 15 residues. Trimming at V came to 6 bases and at J to 1 base, leaving 6 bases not matched to a gene. CDR3 in amino acids: CASRLPGQGTDTQYF. CDR3 coding DNA: TGTGCCAGCAGATTACCGGGACAGGGCACAGATACGCAGTATTTT.

The genes are TRBV6-4 and TRBJ2-1, with 7 bases identical to TRBD1. The CDR3 is 13 amino acids. Germline loops: CDR1 MRHNA, CDR2 SNTAGT. The J segment lost 8 bases and the V segment lost 6 bases, leaving 7 bases of the junction unmatched. The CDR3 DNA reads as TGTGCCAGCAGCGGGACAGATAGAGATGAGCAGTTCTTC. It specifies CASSGTDRDEQFF.

The J gene is TRBJ2-1, the V gene TRBV20-1; TRBD2 agrees at 7 bases. V trimming: 6 bases; J trimming: 7 bases; junction bases outside the gene matches: 15. In germline, CDR1 is DFQATT, CDR2 SNEGSKA (reference sequence). The CDR3 is 15 amino acids. The CDR3 reads CSATSGTQNSNEQFF. In DNA, the CDR3 is TGCAGTGCAACGAGCGGGACCCAAAACTCTAATGAGCAGTTCTTC.

This clonotype was detected many times. This chain joins TRBV29-1 and TRBJ2-4, with 9 bases matching TRBD1. V dropped 6 bases and J dropped 9; count of bases not matched to a gene: 9. The CDR3 has 13 residues. From germline, CDR1 is SQVTM and CDR2 ANQGSEA. CDR3 DNA: TGCAGCGTCCCCGGGACAGGGCCGACCATTCAGTACTTC. Translation: CSVPGTGPTIQYF. The variable domain in full, completed from reference TRBV29-1 and TRBJ2-4, reads SAVISQKPSRDICQRGTSLTIQCQVDSQVTMMFWYRQQPGQSLTLIATANQGSEATYESGFVIDKFPISRPNLTFSTLTVSNMSPEDSSIYLCSVPGTGPTIQYFGAGTRLSVL.

The chain recombines TRBV27 with TRBJ2-5, with D perhaps TRBD1 (6 bases). V was pared by 3 bases and J by 4 bases, with 12 bases between. The CDR3 loop spans 14 amino acids. Per the germline V gene, CDR1 is MNHEY and CDR2 is SMNVEV (reference sequence). CDR3 sequence reads: CASSLMGAGETQYF. CDR3 sequence (DNA): TGTGCCAGCAGTTTGATGGGGGCCGGAGAGACCCAGTACTTC.

This clonotype has a handful of counts. V usage is TRBV29-1 and J usage is TRBJ1-1; unclear D gene. CDR1 is SQVTM and CDR2 is ANQGSEA in the germline V gene. The V end was cut by 1 base, the J end by 0 bases, with 6 bases between. There are 13 residues in the CDR3. This chain's CDR3 is CSVEGKMNTEAFF. The CDR3 DNA is TGCAGCGTTGAAGGCAAAATGAACACTGAAGCTTTCTTT.

This clonotype has a handful of counts. CDR3 bases: TGTGCCAGCAGGGAGAGCGGGGTTCGCGTCTCCTACGAGCAGTACTTC. It specifies CASRESGVRVSYEQYF. J is TRBJ2-7 and V is TRBV28; 7 bases are a match to TRBD2. From germline, CDR1 is MDHEN and CDR2 SYDVKM. The CDR3 is 16 residues long. V dropped 6 bases and J dropped 0; count of bases not matched to a gene: 11.

This clonotype was recorded many times. The chain links TRBV24-1 to TRBJ2-1, with D unclear. CDR1 and CDR2 from the germline V gene are KGHDR and SFDVKD. CDR3 length: 18 residues. Trimming shortened V by 2 bases and J by 8 bases, and 24 bases separated the two germline ends. CDR3 sequence: CATSDSAYIGTKKDEQFF. The CDR3 nucleotides are TGTGCCACCAGTGATTCGGCTTACATCGGAACTAAAAAGGATGAGCAGTTCTTC.

This clonotype was counted between two and nine times. The chain has TRBV29-1 and TRBJ2-7; 7 nucleotides line up with TRBD2. This CDR3 comprises 12 residues. Germline values: CDR1 SQVTM, CDR2 ANQGSEA. J gave up 7 bases and V 5 bases, and 8 bases lay outside the gene matches. CDR3 sequence: CSVRWREREQYF. CDR3 DNA: TGCAGCGTTCGTTGGCGGGAGAGGGAGCAGTACTTC.

A few counts support this clonotype. The V and J genes are TRBV12-3 or TRBV12-4 and TRBJ2-7; 7 nucleotides line up with TRBD1. The length of the CDR3 is 15 residues. V lost 6 bases, J lost 9 bases, and 17 bases stayed unmatched. CDR3 sequence: CASRAPTGPLAGQYF. CDR3 in DNA: TGTGCCAGCAGGGCCCCGACAGGGCCCCTCGCAGGGCAGTACTTC.

The V gene is TRBV29-1, the J gene TRBJ2-1; TRBD2 aligns across 8 bases. Germline CDR1 and CDR2: SQVTM and ANQGSEA. J was trimmed by 3 bases and V by 7 bases; bases with no gene match: 8. The CDR3 is 14 amino acids. The CDR3 reads CSARGLAGYNEQFF. DNA for the CDR3: TGCAGCGCCCGCGGCCTAGCGGGCTACAATGAGCAGTTCTTC.

On this clonotype itself: A much larger clone differs by one base, so this may be a read error. This CDR3 is missing its conserved last phenylalanine or tryptophan, likely due to a read error. The rearrangement links TRBV7-2 to TRBJ2-1; the match to TRBD2 covers 10 bases. Trimming took 1 base from V and 8 from J; bases not matched to a gene: 11. From germline, CDR1 is SGHTA and CDR2 FQGNSA. The length of the CDR3 is 17 residues. CDR3 amino acids: CASSLVSASGSPYEQFL. The CDR3 DNA reads as TGTGCCAGCAGCTTAGTATCAGCTAGCGGGAGCCCCTATGAGCAGTTCTTG.

This clonotype was observed at least ten times. The chain uses TRBV5-1 and TRBJ2-2; 9 nucleotides line up with TRBD1. V lost 3 bases, J lost 1 base, and 4 bases stayed unmatched. The length of the CDR3 is 16 residues. Germline values: CDR1 SGHRS, CDR2 YFSETQ. The CDR3 protein is CASSSRDRENTGELFF. CDR3 nucleotides: TGCGCCAGCAGCTCCCGGGACAGGGAGAACACCGGGGAGCTGTTTTTT.

This clonotype was observed a few times. V and J are TRBV5-1 and TRBJ2-2; D remains unclear. The CDR3 has 16 residues. V was pared by 1 base and J by 1 base, with 11 bases between. CDR1 SGHRS and CDR2 YFSETQ come from the germline V gene. As DNA, the CDR3 is TGCGCCAGCAGCTTGTCTGCTGAATTGAACACCGGGGAGCTGTTTTTT. It yields the protein CASSLSAELNTGELFF.

This chain uses TRBV7-2 with TRBJ1-5; D not certain. This CDR3 is built from 15 residues. The V gene lost 1 base and the J gene lost 3 bases, with 10 bases spanning the gap. Germline lookup yields CDR1 SGHTA and CDR2 FQGNSA. The CDR3 DNA follows: TGTGCCAGCAGCTTAGTTCCAGGACTCAATCAGCCCCAGCATTTT. It is translated as CASSLVPGLNQPQHF.

The rearrangement links TRBV2 to TRBJ1-5; no clear D. Trimming left V 3 bases short and J 0 bases short, with 15 bases between. CDR3 size: 17 residues. Germline V gene sequence: CDR1 SNHLY, CDR2 FYNNEI. CDR3 DNA sequence: TGTGCCAGCAGTGATTCAGGACGGTCTTATAGCAATCAGCCCCAGCATTTT. This translates into CASSDSGRSYSNQPQHF.